This TCR beta chain was identified in a study of blood T cell repertoires in COVID-19. As for the study in general: Sites across the United States, Italy and Spain contributed samples from acute and convalescent COVID-19.

The germline gives CDR1 WSHSY, CDR2 SAAADI. The V and J ends lost 3 bases and 9 bases, in that order; junction bases with no gene match: 11. This CDR3 region has 14 residues. In the source study's methods: Estimation of nucleated cell counts was performed using reference gene primer amplification. The table came from immunoSEQ multiplex PCR; TCRdb's copy has only in-frame clones and leaves some out. V, J and clone size derive from that table, while D and trimming were established from the DNA sequence. The sample yields about 170,000 clones, 70% to 85% seen once. Recruits, aged about 18 to 95 years, lived in 24 US areas. Recovered Cohort 3 donors showed two negative PCRs, clearance, or symptom resolution.

This receptor was identified in a man aged 50 to 59 who had recovered from COVID-19. This chain uses TRBV10-2 with TRBJ2-7; 7 nucleotides line up with TRBD2. The sample comprised PBMCs or T cells enriched from blood (not recorded which). CDR3 DNA sequence: TGCGCCAGCAGTGACCCGGGGGGACCCCTCTTGCAGTACTTC. Amino acids: CASSDPGGPLLQYF.